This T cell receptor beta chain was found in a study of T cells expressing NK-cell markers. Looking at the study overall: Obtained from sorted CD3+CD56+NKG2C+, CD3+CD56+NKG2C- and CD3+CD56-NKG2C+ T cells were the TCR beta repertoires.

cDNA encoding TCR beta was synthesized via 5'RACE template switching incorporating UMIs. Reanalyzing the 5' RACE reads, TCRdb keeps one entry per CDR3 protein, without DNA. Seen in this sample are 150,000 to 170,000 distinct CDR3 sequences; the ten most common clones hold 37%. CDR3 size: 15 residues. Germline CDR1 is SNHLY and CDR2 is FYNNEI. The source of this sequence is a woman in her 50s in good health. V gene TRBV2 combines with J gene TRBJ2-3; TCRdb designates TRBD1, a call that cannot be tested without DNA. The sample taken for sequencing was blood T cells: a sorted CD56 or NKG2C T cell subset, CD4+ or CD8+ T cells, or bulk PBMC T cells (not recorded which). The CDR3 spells CASSSDRVDTDTQYF.